The next 32 T cell receptor beta chains were all read from a single sample in a study of T cell changes during pregnancy in multiple sclerosis. Repertoires were generated with immunoSEQ multiplex PCR, while TCRdb's copy carries only in-frame clones and drops some. The sample consists of about 66,000 clones, 75% to 95% of them appearing once. Here the sequenced sample was peripheral blood, taken in the third trimester of pregnancy. The receptors were sampled from a female donor with multiple sclerosis, enrolled in a pregnancy study.

In nucleotides, the CDR3 is TGTGCCTGGAAATCCCTAGGAGATACGCAGTATTTT. Its translation is CAWKSLGDTQYF. The J gene is TRBJ2-3, the V gene TRBV30; D call uncertain. Deletions cut 4 bases from V and 5 bases from J, with 10 bases between. This CDR3 is 12 amino acids long. Germline V gene sequence: CDR1 GTSNPN, CDR2 SVGIG (reference sequence).

The chain links TRBV7-2 to TRBJ2-7, with D unclear. The CDR3 is made up of 16 amino acids. The V gene's germline CDR1 is SGHTA and CDR2 FQGNSA. The germline V and J ends were trimmed by 2 bases and 4 bases, with 18 bases remaining between them. The CDR3 loop is CASSLSPDLRRYEQYF. The CDR3, as DNA: TGTGCCAGCAGCTTATCCCCCGACTTGAGAAGATACGAGCAGTACTTC. The full variable domain, completed using reference TRBV7-2 and TRBJ2-7, is GAGVSQSPSNKVTEKGKDVELRCDPISGHTALYWYRQSLGQGLEFLIYFQGNSAPDKSGLPSDRFSAERTGGSVSTLTIQRTQQEDSAVYLCASSLSPDLRRYEQYFGPGTRLTVT.

This chain uses TRBV10-1 with TRBJ1-2, with 8 positions matching TRBD1. CDR1 and CDR2 (germline): WNHNN, SYGVQD (reference sequence). The CDR3 is made up of 13 amino acids. V gave up 4 bases and J gave up 3 bases; unmatched junction bases: 1. The CDR3 DNA reads TGCGCCAGCAGTGTGGACAGGGACTATGGCTACACCTTC. It translates to CASSVDRDYGYTF.

The rearrangement links TRBV6-4 to TRBJ2-2, with 10 bases lining up with TRBD1. The length of the CDR3 is 17 residues. J was trimmed by 3 bases and V by 0 bases; bases with no gene match: 4. The germline gives CDR1 MRHNA, CDR2 SNTAGT. The CDR3 region has the DNA TGTGCCAGCAGTGACTCTAAGGGACAGGGGTACACCGGGGAGCTGTTTTTT. It specifies CASSDSKGQGYTGELFF.

The chain joins TRBV4-1 to TRBJ2-1; a weak D match, TRBD2 (6 bases). CDR1 is MGHRA, CDR2 YSYEKL, per germline. The CDR3 is 15 residues long. Trimming removed 4 bases at V and 8 bases at J, with 18 bases between. The chain's CDR3 is CASSPASGVLYEQFF. The DNA for the CDR3 is TGCGCCAGCAGCCCGGCTTCGGGGGTTTTATATGAGCAGTTCTTC.

V usage is TRBV29-1 and J usage is TRBJ2-7; 8 bases are shared with TRBD2. Germline V lookup: CDR1 SQVTM, CDR2 ANQGSEA. With 6 bases clipped from V and 3 bases from J, the junction kept 1 base outside the gene matches. This CDR3 has 11 amino acids. CDR3 nucleotide sequence: TGCAGCGTCACTAGCGGCTACGAGCAGTACTTC. Its protein product is CSVTSGYEQYF.

The chain employs TRBV9 and TRBJ2-5, with D tentatively TRBD1 (6 bases). The V end was cut by 3 bases, the J end by 1 base, with 10 bases between. The CDR3 consists of 14 residues. The V gene's germline CDR1 is SGDLS and CDR2 YYNGEE. CDR3 protein: CASSAGTIQETQYF. CDR3 coding DNA: TGTGCCAGCAGCGCAGGGACAATCCAAGAGACCCAGTACTTC.

The DNA of the CDR3 is TGTGCCAGCAGCTTATTAGGGTGGAGGGGCACTGAAGCTTTCTTT. Translating it yields CASSLLGWRGTEAFF. This chain connects TRBV7-2 to TRBJ1-1, with D possibly being TRBD1 (5 bases). The CDR3 contains 15 residues. The germline CDR1 and CDR2 sequences are SGHTA and FQGNSA. The V end lost 2 bases, the J end lost 4 bases, and 14 bases lay between the germline ends.

This clone was seen a single time. This rearrangement joins TRBV13 to TRBJ2-1; D gene ambiguous. The CDR3 runs 15 residues. Trimming stripped 5 bases from V and 2 bases from J, with 13 bases between. Germline CDR1 and CDR2: PRHDT and FYEKMQ (reference sequence). The CDR3 loop is CASSQHRIAYNEQFF. CDR3 coding DNA: TGTGCCAGCAGCCAGCACAGAATTGCCTACAATGAGCAGTTCTTC.

The chain recombines TRBV5-8 with TRBJ2-7, with D unclear. V was pared by 0 bases and J by 4 bases, with 2 bases between. The CDR3 runs 11 residues. Germline V gives CDR1 SGHTS, CDR2 YDEGEE. The CDR3 sequence is CASSLAYEQYF. The CDR3 bases are TGTGCCAGCAGCTTGGCTTACGAGCAGTACTTC.

V is TRBV19 and J is TRBJ1-2; D remains unclear. Germline V gives CDR1 LNHDA, CDR2 SQIVND (reference sequence). CDR3 length equals 14 residues. V shed 3 bases and J shed 4 bases, with 12 bases lying between them. In DNA form, the CDR3 reads TGTGCCAGTAGTATCAACGGCGGACTCTATGGCTACACCTTC. This translates into CASSINGGLYGYTF. Drawing the rest from reference TRBV19 and TRBJ1-2, the complete variable domain is DGGITQSPKYLFRKEGQNVTLSCEQNLNHDAMYWYRQDPGQGLRLIYYSQIVNDFQKGDIAEGYSVSREKKESFPLTVTSAQKNPTAFYLCASSINGGLYGYTFGSGTRLTVV.

This clone was seen a single time. Additional DNA sequences in this sample encode the identical CDR3. V usage is TRBV30 and J usage is TRBJ1-2; D gene ambiguous. Germline values: CDR1 GTSNPN, CDR2 SVGIG (reference sequence). CDR3 size: 11 residues. V gave up 0 bases and J gave up 11 bases, with 10 bases separating them. CDR3 region: CAWSVPSRYTF. The CDR3 nucleotides read TGTGCCTGGAGTGTCCCCTCGAGGTACACCTTC.

This chain connects TRBV19 to TRBJ1-1, with D perhaps matching TRBD1 (6 bases). Germline V gives CDR1 LNHDA, CDR2 SQIVND (reference sequence). The CDR3 totals 17 residues. V lost 7 bases and J 1 base, leaving 22 bases between the germline ends. CDR3 DNA: TGTGCCAGTACCGCTTTCGGGGGGCTCTGGGGGAACACTGAAGCTTTCTTT. This gives the protein CASTAFGGLWGNTEAFF.

The rearrangement joins TRBV18 to TRBJ2-3, with D maybe TRBD1 (6 bases). The CDR3 contains 15 residues. Germline V gene sequence: CDR1 KGHSH, CDR2 LQKENI. The V gene lost 6 bases and the J gene lost 2 bases, with 15 bases spanning the gap. CDR3 DNA sequence: TGTGCCAGCTCCCACGGGACAAGACTCACAGATACGCAGTATTTT. This gives the protein CASSHGTRLTDTQYF.

The chain links TRBV14 to TRBJ2-1, with D possibly matching TRBD2 (6 bases). The CDR3 length is 14 residues. V gave up 3 bases and J gave up 9 bases, with 15 bases separating them. Per the germline V gene, CDR1 is SGHDN and CDR2 is FVKESK. The chain's CDR3 is CASSQVSGVAEQFF. The CDR3 DNA follows: TGTGCCAGCAGCCAGGTATCGGGAGTGGCTGAGCAGTTCTTC.

The chain joins TRBV5-1 to TRBJ2-2; 8 bases agree with TRBD1. V lost 4 bases and J lost 6; bases outside the gene matches: 5. Germline loops: CDR1 SGHRS, CDR2 YFSETQ. This CDR3 region has 14 residues. The CDR3 DNA reads as TGCGCCAGCAGCGCCCCGACAGGGGCCGGGGAGCTGTTTTTT. This encodes CASSAPTGAGELFF.

V usage is TRBV30 and J usage is TRBJ1-2; possibly TRBD1 for D (5 bases). There are 13 residues in the CDR3. Trimming cost V 0 bases and J 4 bases, with 9 bases left between them. The germline CDR1 and CDR2 sequences are GTSNPN and SVGIG (reference sequence). The CDR3 loop reads CAWSVGASYGYTF. CDR3 sequence (DNA): TGTGCCTGGAGTGTAGGGGCTAGCTATGGCTACACCTTC.

Here the CDR3 reads CASRNAGAAQGNEQFF. The CDR3 DNA follows: TGTGCCAGCCGAAACGCGGGGGCGGCCCAAGGGAATGAGCAGTTCTTC. This rearrangement joins TRBV7-2 to TRBJ2-1; the D gene is possibly TRBD2 (7 bases). CDR1 is SGHTA, CDR2 FQGNSA, per germline. V was pared by 8 bases and J by 7 bases, with 24 bases between. CDR3 length: 16 residues.

CDR3 residues: CASSLIAVDRSYEQYF. CDR3 DNA sequence: TGTGCCAGCAGCCTTATCGCTGTGGACAGGTCCTACGAGCAGTACTTC. The V call is TRBV5-4, the J call TRBJ2-7, with 7 bases that match TRBD1. Looked up from germline, CDR1 is SGHNT and CDR2 is YYREEE (reference sequence). The CDR3 length is 16 residues. V was pared by 4 bases and J by 1 base, with 11 bases of the junction left unmatched.

V is TRBV5-1 and J is TRBJ2-1, with D maybe TRBD2 (6 bases). Germline V gene sequence: CDR1 SGHRS, CDR2 YFSETQ. Trimming stripped 3 bases from V and 9 bases from J, with 16 bases between. This CDR3 comprises 14 residues. The CDR3 coding sequence is TGCGCCAGCAGCTGGGGACTTCCGGTCGGTGAGCAGTTCTTC. This translates into CASSWGLPVGEQFF.

This chain connects TRBV7-9 to TRBJ2-7, with 7 bases lining up with TRBD2. J lost 3 bases, V lost 3 bases, and 5 bases had no gene match. Germline V gives CDR1 SEHNR, CDR2 FQNEAQ (reference sequence). The CDR3 has 14 amino acids. CDR3 DNA: TGTGCCAGCAGCTTCCCGGCGGGAGACTACGAGCAGTACTTC. It translates to CASSFPAGDYEQYF.

On this clone: This same CDR3 is encoded by further DNA sequences in the sample. The rearrangement joins TRBV5-1 to TRBJ2-3; possibly TRBD1 for D (5 bases). Between the trimmed V and J ends, which lost 0 bases and 2 bases, there was a span of 7 bases. The CDR3 sequence is 14 residues long. Looked up from germline, CDR1 is SGHRS and CDR2 is YFSETQ. The CDR3 DNA reads as TGCGCCAGCAGCTTGGGGGGCTACACAGATACGCAGTATTTT. Translation gives CASSLGGYTDTQYF.

The gene calls are TRBV7-3 and TRBJ2-3; tentatively, D is TRBD1 (7 bases). CDR1 is SGHTA, CDR2 FQGTGA, per germline. Trimming stripped 9 bases from V and 1 base from J, with 17 bases between. The CDR3 has 15 amino acids. Written as DNA, the CDR3 is TGTGCCAGTAGGGGGGCAGGGGGACGCACAGATACGCAGTATTTT. This encodes CASRGAGGRTDTQYF.

The V call is TRBV19, the J call TRBJ1-5; D might be TRBD1 (5 bases). The CDR3 length is 15 residues. V lost 7 bases, J lost 4 bases, and 17 bases lay in between. Germline V gene lookup returns CDR1 LNHDA and CDR2 SQIVND (reference sequence). The CDR3 nucleotides are TGTGCCAGTACCACCCCCGGGGGGGGGAATCAGCCCCAGCATTTT. It specifies CASTTPGGGNQPQHF.

V and J are TRBV30 and TRBJ1-4, with TRBD1 matching over 9 bases. This CDR3 spans 15 amino acids. Germline V lookup: CDR1 GTSNPN, CDR2 SVGIG (reference sequence). V trimming: 2 bases; J trimming: 6 bases; junction bases outside the gene matches: 7. The CDR3 nucleotides are TGTGCCTGGAGTTCATGGGACAGGGTAGATGAAAAACTGTTTTTT. This gives the protein CAWSSWDRVDEKLFF.

V gene TRBV14 combines with J gene TRBJ1-4; D is ambiguous. Between the trimmed V and J ends, which lost 2 bases and 4 bases, there was a span of 8 bases. CDR1 SGHDN and CDR2 FVKESK come from the germline V gene. The CDR3 has 14 amino acids. CDR3 nucleotides: TGTGCCAGCAGCCAACTTGAGTTTAATGAAAAACTGTTTTTT. Amino acid sequence: CASSQLEFNEKLFF.

The rearrangement uses TRBV4-3 and TRBJ1-4, with a weak D call TRBD1 (6 bases). This CDR3 spans 15 amino acids. The germline V gene encodes CDR1 LGHNA and CDR2 YSLEER. Trimming cost V 1 base and J 5 bases, with 11 bases left between them. The CDR3 spells CASSQAWTDNEKLFF. As DNA, the CDR3 is TGCGCCAGCAGCCAAGCCTGGACAGACAATGAAAAACTGTTTTTT.

The gene calls are TRBV5-8 and TRBJ2-1, with 9 bases fitting TRBD2. The CDR3 runs 16 residues. With 7 bases clipped from V and 10 bases from J, the junction kept 18 bases outside the gene matches. Germline V CDR1 and CDR2: SGHTS, YDEGEE. The CDR3 here is CASPAGGSGRTREQFF. The CDR3 DNA sequence: TGTGCCAGCCCCGCCGGGGGGAGCGGGAGGACTCGGGAGCAGTTCTTC. The full variable domain, its missing parts supplied by reference TRBV5-8 and TRBJ2-1, is EAGVTQSPTHLIKTRGQQATLRCSPISGHTSVYWYQQALGLGLQFLLWYDEGEERNRGNFPPRFSGRQFPNYSSELNVNALELEDSALYLCASPAGGSGRTREQFFGPGTRLTVL.

The chain has TRBV7-2 and TRBJ2-1, with D unresolved. There are 15 residues in the CDR3. Per the germline V gene, CDR1 is SGHTA and CDR2 is FQGNSA. Trimming took 1 base from V and 6 from J, leaving 13 bases between them. The CDR3: CASSLGSSTGNEQFF. DNA of the CDR3: TGTGCCAGCAGCTTAGGTAGCAGTACGGGCAATGAGCAGTTCTTC.

The gene calls are TRBV6-5 and TRBJ1-1; D is uncertain. Germline assignment: CDR1 MNHEY and CDR2 SVGAGI. The CDR3 is made up of 15 amino acids. Trimming shortened V by 7 bases and J by 4 bases, and 19 bases separated the two germline ends. The DNA for the CDR3 is TGTGCCAGCAAGGGAGGCTCCTTGGGAGGCACTGAAGCTTTCTTT. Translation: CASKGGSLGGTEAFF.

The CDR3 loop reads CASSPVTLGTEAFF. In nucleotides, the CDR3 is TGTGCCAGCAGCCCTGTGACTCTTGGGACTGAAGCTTTCTTT. The chain has TRBV11-1 and TRBJ1-1; D is uncertain. Deletions cut 5 bases from V and 5 bases from J, with 15 bases between. This CDR3 has 14 amino acids. From germline, CDR1 is SGHAT and CDR2 FQDESV (reference sequence).

The genes are TRBV6-1 and TRBJ1-2; 12 bases map to TRBD1. The CDR3 is 14 amino acids. Trimming cost V 3 bases and J 5 bases; bases outside gene matches: 1. Germline loops: CDR1 MNHNS, CDR2 SASEGT. CDR3 in DNA: TGTGCCAGCAGTGAGGGACAGGGGGCATATGGCTACACCTTC. It is translated as CASSEGQGAYGYTF.